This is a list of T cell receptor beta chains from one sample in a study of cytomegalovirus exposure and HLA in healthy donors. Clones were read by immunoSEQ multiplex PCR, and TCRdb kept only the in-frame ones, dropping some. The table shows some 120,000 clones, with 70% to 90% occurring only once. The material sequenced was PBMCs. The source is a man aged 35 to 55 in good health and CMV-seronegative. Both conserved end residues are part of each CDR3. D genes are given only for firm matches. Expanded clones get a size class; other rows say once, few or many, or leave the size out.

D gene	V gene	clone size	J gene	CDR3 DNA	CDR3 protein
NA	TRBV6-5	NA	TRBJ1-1	TGTGCCAGCAGTCGCGGACAGAGGGCTGAAGCTTTCTTT	CASSRGQRAEAFF
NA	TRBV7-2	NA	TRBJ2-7	TGTGCCAGCAGCCGGGTGGATCACACTTACGAGCAGTACTTC	CASSRVDHTYEQYF
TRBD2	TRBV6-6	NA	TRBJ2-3	TGTGCCAGCAGTCTCCCGGGACTAGTAACAGATACGCAGTATTTT	CASSLPGLVTDTQYF
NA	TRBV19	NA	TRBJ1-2	TGTGCCAGTAGTATAAGCAGGGTCTATGGCTACACCTTC	CASSISRVYGYTF
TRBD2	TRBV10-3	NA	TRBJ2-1	TGTGCCATCCGTACTTCCCTCGGGACTAGGGACCCTGAGCAGTTCTTC	CAIRTSLGTRDPEQFF
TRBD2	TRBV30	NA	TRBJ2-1	TGTGCCTGGAGTGTAAGCCCTAGCGGGAAGGTTGAGCAGTTCTTC	CAWSVSPSGKVEQFF
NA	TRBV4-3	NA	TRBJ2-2	TGCGCCAGCAGCCAGGTTACCGGGGGTGGAAACACCGGGGAGCTGTTTTTT	CASSQVTGGGNTGELFF
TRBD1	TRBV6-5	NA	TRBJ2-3	TGTGCCAGCAGTTACCGGGACAGGGGATACACGCAGTATTTT	CASSYRDRGYTQYF
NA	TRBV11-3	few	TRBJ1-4	TGTGCCAGCAGCTCCCGGGAGGGTAATGAAAAACTGTTTTTT	CASSSREGNEKLFF
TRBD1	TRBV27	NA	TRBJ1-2	TGTGCCAGCAGTTTTGGGACAGGGGAAGGCTACACCTTC	CASSFGTGEGYTF
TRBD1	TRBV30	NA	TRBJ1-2	TGTGCCTGGAGCCCGAGGGGACAGGGGGCCTATGGCTACACCTTC	CAWSPRGQGAYGYTF
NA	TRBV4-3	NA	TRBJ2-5	TGCGCCAGCAGCCAAGCCCGGGAAGAGACCCAGTACTTC	CASSQAREETQYF
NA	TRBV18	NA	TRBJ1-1	TGTGCCAGCTCACCAGGGGCTGTGAACACTGAAGCTTTCTTT	CASSPGAVNTEAFF
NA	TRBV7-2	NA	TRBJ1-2	TGTGCCAGCAGCTTAGCGAGGCAGGGAAATGGCTACACCTTC	CASSLARQGNGYTF
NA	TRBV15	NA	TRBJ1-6	TGTGCCACCAGCAGAGATCAGGGCAGGACCCACTTT	CATSRDQGRTHF